This TCR beta chain appears in the sequencing data of a study of blood T cells in healthy people across ages. Across the study: Per two T cells, template switching captured roughly one barcoded beta molecule. Study results and caveats: Significant beta diversity loss was already apparent by age approximately 40, declining roughly linearly. Naive and antigen-experienced cells could not be conclusively compared, given unsorted PBMCs. In long-lived donors, naive CD4+ cell counts and diversity exceeded those of aged donors.

The second PCR ran about 6 to 12 cycles with a sample-barcoded 5' primer and J-beta primers. Via MiXCR, TCRdb re-called the 5' RACE reads, giving one row per CDR3 protein. In the table there are about a million distinct CDR3 sequences, about 51% of which are singletons. Notes on this clonotype: Its antigen remains unknown. At one of its ends the junction is not consistent with the germline gene, which may arise from a read error.

Germline CDR1 MNHNY, CDR2 SVGAGI (reference sequence). The CDR3 length is 14 residues. The J gene is TRBJ2-7, the V gene TRBV6-6, with 8 bases fitting TRBD2. This receptor was taken from a woman in her fifties or sixties in good health. The sequenced sample consisted of blood. The CDR3 here is CAGSYEAGVREQYF. In nucleotides, the CDR3 is TGTGCCGGCAGTTATGAAGCGGGAGTCCGGGAGCAGTACTTC.